This is a list of T cell receptor beta chains from one sample in a study of long-term antiretroviral therapy in people with HIV. Produced via immunoSEQ multiplex PCR; TCRdb's table is partial and in-frame only. The sample holds 7,000 or so clones, 73% seen once. Sequencing used unsorted PBMCs, obtained 0.2 years after starting antiretroviral therapy. The receptor set was obtained from a man aged 40-50 years with HIV. The CDR3 runs from the conserved cysteine through the conserved F or W. Each record gives: CDR3 protein, CDR3 DNA, D gene, clone size, J gene, V gene. The D gene is left open where the match is weak. Only some rows state a clone size, as once, few, many or a class for expanded clones.

CDR3aa: CASSRTAYGYTF; CDR3nt: TGTGCCAGCAGCCGGACAGCTTATGGCTACACCTTC; d_gene: -; abundance: few; j_gene: TRBJ1-2; v_gene: TRBV5-6
CDR3aa: CAISYSGGYDNEQFF; CDR3nt: TGTGCCATCAGTTATAGCGGGGGCTACGACAATGAGCAGTTCTTC; d_gene: TRBD2; abundance: -; j_gene: TRBJ2-1; v_gene: TRBV10-3
CDR3aa: CASSSGSGQGWAEAFF; CDR3nt: TGTGCCAGCAGTTCCGGGAGTGGGCAGGGGTGGGCTGAAGCTTTCTTT; d_gene: -; abundance: -; j_gene: TRBJ1-1; v_gene: TRBV6-5
CDR3aa: CASSQDQINYGYTF; CDR3nt: TGCGCCAGCAGCCAAGATCAGATTAACTATGGCTACACCTTC; d_gene: -; abundance: once; j_gene: TRBJ1-2; v_gene: TRBV4-1
CDR3aa: CASRGNEPGGSQHF; CDR3nt: TGTGCCAGTAGGGGGAACGAACCTGGAGGGTCCCAGCATTTT; d_gene: -; abundance: -; j_gene: TRBJ1-5; v_gene: TRBV19
CDR3aa: CASSIGTGNTEAFF; CDR3nt: TGTGCCAGTAGTATTGGGACAGGGAACACTGAAGCTTTCTTT; d_gene: TRBD1; abundance: few; j_gene: TRBJ1-1; v_gene: TRBV19
CDR3aa: CASSSVGGSYTEAFF; CDR3nt: TGTGCCAGCAGCTCCGTCGGGGGTAGTTACACTGAAGCTTTCTTT; d_gene: -; abundance: -; j_gene: TRBJ1-1; v_gene: TRBV7-3
CDR3aa: CASSSPLDTQYF; CDR3nt: TGTGCCAGCAGCTCCCCGTTGGATACGCAGTATTTT; d_gene: -; abundance: -; j_gene: TRBJ2-3; v_gene: TRBV7-9
CDR3aa: CASSLGDGGGLQETQYF; CDR3nt: TGCGCCAGCAGCTTGGGGGACGGAGGTGGACTACAAGAGACCCAGTACTTC; d_gene: -; abundance: -; j_gene: TRBJ2-5; v_gene: TRBV5-1
CDR3aa: CASSRLAWGTDTQYF; CDR3nt: TGTGCCAGCAGCCGACTAGCTTGGGGCACAGATACGCAGTATTTT; d_gene: TRBD2; abundance: -; j_gene: TRBJ2-3; v_gene: TRBV13
CDR3aa: CASSEKAEAFF; CDR3nt: TGTGCCAGCAGTGAAAAGGCTGAAGCTTTCTTT; d_gene: -; abundance: few; j_gene: TRBJ1-1; v_gene: TRBV2
CDR3aa: CASSPGTGLNYGYTF; CDR3nt: TGTGCCAGCAGCCCCGGGACAGGGCTAAACTATGGCTACACCTTC; d_gene: TRBD1; abundance: -; j_gene: TRBJ1-2; v_gene: TRBV11-2
CDR3aa: CASSSTGGLETQYF; CDR3nt: TGTGCCAGCAGTTCAACAGGGGGCTTAGAGACCCAGTACTTC; d_gene: TRBD1; abundance: -; j_gene: TRBJ2-5; v_gene: TRBV28
CDR3aa: CASTPGGSATDTQYF; CDR3nt: TGTGCCAGCACCCCGGGGGGCTCTGCCACAGATACGCAGTATTTT; d_gene: -; abundance: -; j_gene: TRBJ2-3; v_gene: TRBV9
CDR3aa: CASSDSTGRGYTF; CDR3nt: TGTGCCAGCAGTGACTCGACGGGTCGGGGCTACACCTTC; d_gene: -; abundance: -; j_gene: TRBJ1-2; v_gene: TRBV6-4
CDR3aa: CASSPGAVGGDTQYF; CDR3nt: TGCGCCAGCAGCCCCGGGGCGGTGGGCGGAGATACGCAGTATTTT; d_gene: -; abundance: -; j_gene: TRBJ2-3; v_gene: TRBV5-1
CDR3aa: CASSLELAGVGTDTQYF; CDR3nt: TGTGCCAGCAGCTTGGAACTAGCGGGGGTCGGCACAGATACGCAGTATTTT; d_gene: TRBD2; abundance: -; j_gene: TRBJ2-3; v_gene: TRBV5-4
CDR3aa: CATAPGTGISYEQYF; CDR3nt: TGTGCCACCGCCCCCGGCACAGGGATATCCTACGAGCAGTACTTC; d_gene: -; abundance: -; j_gene: TRBJ2-7; v_gene: TRBV15
CDR3aa: CASSLGAGSNYGYTF; CDR3nt: TGTGCCAGCAGCTTGGGTGCAGGGAGTAACTATGGCTACACCTTC; d_gene: -; abundance: once; j_gene: TRBJ1-2; v_gene: TRBV4-2
CDR3aa: CASSEPPDRVFSYEQYF; CDR3nt: TGTGCCAGCAGTGAACCCCCGGACAGGGTCTTCTCCTACGAGCAGTACTTC; d_gene: TRBD1; abundance: -; j_gene: TRBJ2-7; v_gene: TRBV6-1
CDR3aa: CATSLGDENIQYF; CDR3nt: TGTGCCACTTCCCTAGGGGATGAAAACATTCAGTACTTC; d_gene: -; abundance: -; j_gene: TRBJ2-4; v_gene: TRBV5-4
CDR3aa: CASRGAPTDTQYF; CDR3nt: TGTGCCAGCAGGGGGGCTCCCACAGATACGCAGTATTTT; d_gene: -; abundance: -; j_gene: TRBJ2-3; v_gene: TRBV27
CDR3aa: CASSSSVTGVSAGELFF; CDR3nt: TGCGCCAGCAGCTCGTCGGTGACAGGGGTATCGGCCGGGGAGCTGTTTTTT; d_gene: TRBD1; abundance: -; j_gene: TRBJ2-2; v_gene: TRBV5-1
CDR3aa: CASSNQNTEAFF; CDR3nt: TGTGCCAGCAGTAATCAGAACACTGAAGCTTTCTTT; d_gene: -; abundance: -; j_gene: TRBJ1-1; v_gene: TRBV5-4
CDR3aa: CASEDRVNTEAFF; CDR3nt: TGTGCCAGTGAGGACAGGGTGAACACTGAAGCTTTCTTT; d_gene: TRBD1; abundance: -; j_gene: TRBJ1-1; v_gene: TRBV19
CDR3aa: CASTVPLGDTIYF; CDR3nt: TGTGCCAGCACGGTTCCCCTGGGAGACACCATATATTTT; d_gene: -; abundance: -; j_gene: TRBJ1-3; v_gene: TRBV7-9
CDR3aa: CASSPSGFVYGYTF; CDR3nt: TGTGCCAGCAGTCCCTCGGGGTTCGTCTATGGCTACACCTTC; d_gene: -; abundance: few; j_gene: TRBJ1-2; v_gene: TRBV27
CDR3aa: CASSLSRDSGGMIYGYTF; CDR3nt: TGCGCCAGCAGCTTGTCGAGGGATTCAGGGGGAATGATCTATGGCTACACCTTC; d_gene: TRBD1; abundance: -; j_gene: TRBJ1-2; v_gene: TRBV5-1
CDR3aa: CACTGQVTTNYGYTF; CDR3nt: TGTGCCTGCACGGGACAGGTAACCACTAACTATGGCTACACCTTC; d_gene: TRBD1; abundance: -; j_gene: TRBJ1-2; v_gene: TRBV6-1
CDR3aa: CASSDRQGYSNQPQHF; CDR3nt: TGTGCCAGCAGCGATCGACAGGGATATAGCAATCAGCCCCAGCATTTT; d_gene: TRBD1; abundance: -; j_gene: TRBJ1-5; v_gene: TRBV5-8